Following are 16 T cell receptor beta chains from one sample sequenced in a study of CD8 T cells in ankylosing spondylitis. Via MiXCR, TCRdb re-called the 5' RACE reads, giving one row per CDR3 protein. The data hold about 240,000 distinct CDR3 sequences, with over 8.5% observed a single time. The sequencing input was blood, either unsorted or a sorted T cell fraction (not recorded which). The receptors come from a male donor with ankylosing spondylitis or in good health (not recorded which).

J is TRBJ1-3 and V is TRBV7-3, with 10 bases aligning to TRBD1. Germline values: CDR1 SGHTA, CDR2 FQGTGA. After removal of 5 bases from V and 8 bases from J, the junction contained 6 bases not matched to a gene. This CDR3 region has 14 residues. This chain's CDR3 is CASSPGTGVDTIYF. The CDR3 DNA follows: TGTGCCAGCAGCCCCGGGACAGGGGTGGACACCATATATTTT.

This clonotype was detected ten times or more. This clone may be a read error of a much larger clone one base away. The V and J genes are TRBV7-2 and TRBJ2-7; no definite D call. Germline V gene data show CDR1 as SGHTA and CDR2 as FQGNSA. V was cut by 0 bases and J by 2 bases, with 2 bases left in between. The length of the CDR3 is 12 residues. This CDR3 reads CASSLAPYEQYF. The CDR3 coding sequence is TGTGCCAGCAGCTTAGCGCCCTACGAGCAGTACTTC.

The CDR3 DNA reads TGCAGTGCTAGACCCGACGGACATTCACCCCTCCACTTT. Protein: CSARPDGHSPLHF. The chain combines TRBV20-1 with TRBJ1-6, with D uncertain. V gave up 2 bases and J gave up 8 bases, with 10 bases separating them. Germline lookup yields CDR1 DFQATT and CDR2 SNEGSKA (reference sequence). The CDR3 loop spans 13 amino acids.

This clonotype was counted at least ten times. The V call is TRBV24-1, the J call TRBJ2-6; TRBD1 matches at 7 bases. The germline V gene encodes CDR1 KGHDR and CDR2 SFDVKD. CDR3 length equals 17 residues. With V trimmed by 4 bases and J by 4 bases, 9 bases remained unmatched. This CDR3 is CATSDPSTGAGANVLTF. CDR3 sequence (DNA): TGTGCCACCAGTGACCCCTCAACAGGGGCCGGGGCCAACGTCCTGACTTTC.

The chain uses TRBV7-6 and TRBJ2-1; D gene uncertain. The CDR3 spans 21 residues. V lost 5 bases and J lost 2, with 31 bases in between. Germline lookup yields CDR1 SGHVS and CDR2 FNYEAQ. The CDR3 reads CASSHRRIGPLSPPPYNEQFF. CDR3 in DNA: TGTGCCAGCAGCCATCGCCGTATCGGGCCTCTTAGCCCACCCCCCTACAATGAGCAGTTCTTC.

This clonotype was seen repeatedly, ten times or more. The V call is TRBV5-1, the J call TRBJ2-2, with unresolved D. Trimming removed 4 bases from V and 0 bases from J, with 13 bases in between. The length of the CDR3 is 16 residues. The germline gives CDR1 SGHRS, CDR2 YFSETQ. The CDR3 DNA reads TGCGCCAGCAGCCATAGTACGCCCTCGAACACCGGGGAGCTGTTTTTT. It codes for CASSHSTPSNTGELFF.

This clonotype has a count of ten or more. The V gene is TRBV12-3 or TRBV12-4, the J gene TRBJ1-2, with 9 bases aligning to TRBD1. The V segment lost 5 bases and the J segment 2 bases; nucleotides outside the gene matches: 3. The length of the CDR3 is 14 residues. The CDR3: CASSTGGGNYGYTF. CDR3 nucleotide sequence: TGTGCCAGCAGTACAGGGGGCGGAAACTATGGCTACACCTTC.

The rearrangement links TRBV5-1 to TRBJ2-7; 8 bases are a match to TRBD1. This CDR3 is 15 amino acids long. Germline CDR1 is SGHRS and CDR2 is YFSETQ. The ends lost 4 bases at V and 2 bases at J; junction bases unmatched: 8. Here the CDR3 DNA reads TGCGCCAGCAGCAGAACCGGGACAGGCACCTACGAGCAGTACTTC. This codes for CASSRTGTGTYEQYF. The full variable domain, rest sourced from reference TRBV5-1 and TRBJ2-7, is KAGVTQTPRYLIKTRGQQVTLSCSPISGHRSVSWYQQTPGQGLQFLFEYFSETQRNKGNFPGRFSGRQFSNSRSEMNVSTLELGDSALYLCASSRTGTGTYEQYFGPGTRLTVT.

This clonotype is a singleton in its sample. The chain links TRBV5-1 to TRBJ2-2; tentatively, D is TRBD1 (6 bases). CDR1 and CDR2 from the germline V gene are SGHRS and YFSETQ. CDR3 length: 15 amino acids. Between the trimmed V and J ends, which lost 6 bases and 5 bases, there was a span of 17 bases. In nucleotides, the CDR3 is TGCGCCAGCACGACAAGACAGGATGGAACCGGGGAGCTGTTTTTT. Translation: CASTTRQDGTGELFF.

This clonotype was seen only a few times. The gene calls are TRBV20-1 and TRBJ2-3; no reliable D call. With 0 bases removed from V and 2 bases from J, the gap between germline ends came to 18 bases. This CDR3 region has 17 residues. The germline V gene has CDR1 DFQATT and CDR2 SNEGSKA (reference sequence). CDR3 amino acids: CSARDLEHLGHTDTQYF. Written as DNA, the CDR3 is TGCAGTGCTAGAGATCTGGAGCATCTCGGTCACACAGATACGCAGTATTTT.

This clonotype showed up just a few times. CDR3 sequence reads: CAWSAVSGNTIYF. The CDR3 nucleotides are TGTGCCTGGAGCGCGGTCTCTGGAAACACCATATATTTT. V is TRBV30 and J is TRBJ1-3; D gene unclear. V was clipped by 3 bases and J by 0 bases, with 6 bases between them. This CDR3 has 13 residues. CDR1 is GTSNPN, CDR2 SVGIG, per germline (reference sequence). The full variable domain, rest sourced from reference TRBV30 and TRBJ1-3, is SQTIHQWPATLVQPVGSPLSLECTVEGTSNPNLYWYRQAAGRGLQLLFYSVGIGQISSEVPQNLSASRPQDRQFILSSKKLLLSDSGFYLCAWSAVSGNTIYFGEGSWLTVV.

The chain carries TRBV20-1 and TRBJ1-1, with D unresolved. This CDR3 is 12 amino acids long. Germline V gene data show CDR1 as DFQATT and CDR2 as SNEGSKA (reference sequence). The germline V and J ends were trimmed by 4 bases and 6 bases, with 12 bases remaining between them. CDR3 sequence reads: CSAKRKDSEAFF. CDR3 nucleotide sequence: TGCAGTGCTAAGCGCAAGGACTCTGAAGCTTTCTTT.

This clonotype came up many times. The rearrangement uses TRBV15 and TRBJ1-5, with TRBD1 matching 7 bases. Germline CDR1 is LNHNV and CDR2 is YYDKDF (reference sequence). The trim removed 4 bases at V and 2 bases at J, leaving 8 bases unmatched. The CDR3 has 16 residues. DNA of the CDR3: TGTGCCACCAGCACCGAGACAGGGAAGGGCAATCAGCCCCAGCATTTT. This gives the protein CATSTETGKGNQPQHF. Full variable domain (outside the CDR3, taken from reference TRBV15 and TRBJ1-5): DAMVIQNPRYQVTQFGKPVTLSCSQTLNHNVMYWYQQKSSQAPKLLFHYYDKDFNNEADTPDNFQSRRPNTSFCFLDIRSPGLGDTAMYLCATSTETGKGNQPQHFGDGTRLSIL.

This clonotype was counted ten times or more. The rearrangement joins TRBV28 to TRBJ2-2, with TRBD1 as a possible D gene (5 bases). The CDR3 runs to 16 residues. Per the germline V gene, CDR1 is MDHEN and CDR2 is SYDVKM. Trimming removed 6 bases at V and 2 bases at J, with 16 bases between. The CDR3 DNA follows: TGTGCCAGCAGATCCCTGACTTGGGGCAACACCGGGGAGCTGTTTTTT. Translation gives CASRSLTWGNTGELFF.

The chain employs TRBV4-2 and TRBJ1-1; possibly TRBD1 for D (5 bases). Per germline, CDR1 LGHNA and CDR2 YNFKEQ. Trimming took 1 base from V and 0 from J, leaving 9 bases between them. CDR3 length: 15 amino acids. CDR3 nucleotides: TGTGCCAGCAGCCAAGTGGGACGGATGAACACTGAAGCTTTCTTT. Encoded protein: CASSQVGRMNTEAFF.

This clonotype was observed at least ten times. This chain joins TRBV15 and TRBJ2-2; TRBD1 matches 9 bases. There are 19 residues in the CDR3. CDR1 and CDR2 (germline): LNHNV, YYDKDF (reference sequence). Losses at the gene ends were 0 bases for V and 3 bases for J; bases not matched to a gene: 11. CDR3 bases: TGTGCCACCAGCAGAGATAAGGGACAGGGTCCTTTTGACACCGGGGAGCTGTTTTTT. It is translated as CATSRDKGQGPFDTGELFF.